This paragraph reports one TCR beta chain. Its antigen is still unknown. This record comes from a study of graft-versus-host responses after intestinal transplantation. Study in general: Isolated intestinal, liver-intestinal, or multivisceral transplants were what recipients had. Notes on the study in general: Allografts of patients with graft-donor T cell macrochimerism showed high graft-versus-host to host-versus-graft clone ratios. Declining HvG levels early post-transplant were linked to peak circulating GvH clone levels.

Using immunoSEQ multiplex PCR, the repertoire was profiled, and TCRdb retains in-frame clones only, with some absent. The data show 50,000 to 75,000 clones, with roughly 93% seen just once and about 0.4% held by the top ten. The TCR originated in a human donor who was the organ donor for an intestinal transplant. The material was unstimulated CD4+ T cells sorted from spleen or lymph node cells, obtained before transplant.

The CDR3 sequence is CASSPRGREAFF. The CDR3 DNA follows: TGTGCCAGCAGTCCTAGGGGCAGAGAAGCTTTCTTT. V and J are TRBV6-6 and TRBJ1-1, with D perhaps matching TRBD1 (5 bases). Trimming cost V 5 bases and J 8 bases, with 12 bases left between them. The CDR3 sequence is 12 residues long. Per germline, CDR1 MNHNY and CDR2 SVGAGI (reference sequence).